These T cell receptor beta chains were read from a single sample in a study of technical replicates of blood from several donors. Assay: immunoSEQ multiplex PCR; the TCRdb copy retains only in-frame clones and omits some. The sample shows over 85,000 clones, just under 95% of them seen only once. The sequenced material came from T cells isolated from PBMCs. These receptors were collected from a human donor in good health. Each CDR3 is given with its conserved first and last residue. The order of the fields is D gene, J gene, CDR3 length, V gene, clone size, CDR3 protein, CDR3 DNA. The D gene is left open where the match is weak. Size is stated for part of the rows, as once, few or many counts, or as a class when the clone is expanded.

D gene: .; J gene: TRBJ2-3; CDR3 length: 16; V gene: TRBV10-1; clone size: once; CDR3 protein: CASSHPPRTDTDTQYF; CDR3 DNA: TGCGCCAGCAGTCACCCACCCCGGACAGACACAGATACGCAGTATTTT
D gene: .; J gene: TRBJ2-5; CDR3 length: 12; V gene: TRBV2; clone size: .; CDR3 protein: CASSDGLETQYF; CDR3 DNA: TGTGCCAGCAGTGATGGGCTGGAGACCCAGTACTTC
D gene: TRBD1; J gene: TRBJ2-7; CDR3 length: 14; V gene: TRBV7-9; clone size: .; CDR3 protein: CASSSGQGGYEQYF; CDR3 DNA: TGTGCCAGCAGCTCGGGACAGGGAGGTTACGAGCAGTACTTC
D gene: .; J gene: TRBJ2-7; CDR3 length: 16; V gene: TRBV11-2; clone size: .; CDR3 protein: CASSLVEARGAFEQYF; CDR3 DNA: TGTGCCAGCAGCTTAGTCGAGGCCAGGGGCGCGTTTGAGCAGTACTTC
D gene: .; J gene: TRBJ2-6; CDR3 length: 18; V gene: TRBV27; clone size: .; CDR3 protein: CASSTFLDRPTGANVLTF; CDR3 DNA: TGTGCCAGCAGTACCTTTCTCGACAGACCCACTGGGGCCAACGTCCTGACTTTC
D gene: .; J gene: TRBJ2-3; CDR3 length: 13; V gene: TRBV7-9; clone size: .; CDR3 protein: CASSWDNPDTQYF; CDR3 DNA: TGTGCCAGCAGCTGGGACAATCCAGATACGCAGTATTTT
D gene: .; J gene: TRBJ2-1; CDR3 length: 14; V gene: TRBV27; clone size: .; CDR3 protein: CASSFKGHRSEQFF; CDR3 DNA: TGTGCCAGCAGTTTTAAGGGACACCGGTCCGAGCAGTTCTTC
D gene: TRBD1; J gene: TRBJ1-1; CDR3 length: 15; V gene: TRBV18; clone size: .; CDR3 protein: CASSRSQGMNTEAFF; CDR3 DNA: TGTGCCAGCTCACGATCACAGGGGATGAACACTGAAGCTTTCTTT
D gene: TRBD1; J gene: TRBJ1-2; CDR3 length: 17; V gene: TRBV7-6; clone size: .; CDR3 protein: CASSLEAGGAGSYGYTF; CDR3 DNA: TGTGCCAGCAGCTTAGAGGCAGGGGGCGCAGGATCCTATGGCTACACCTTC
D gene: .; J gene: TRBJ1-1; CDR3 length: 14; V gene: TRBV5-4; clone size: few; CDR3 protein: CASSLDRGFTEAFF; CDR3 DNA: TGTGCCAGCAGCTTGGATCGGGGTTTCACTGAAGCTTTCTTT
D gene: TRBD2; J gene: TRBJ2-7; CDR3 length: 15; V gene: TRBV5-4; clone size: .; CDR3 protein: CASSQAGTSGLEQYF; CDR3 DNA: TGTGCCAGCAGCCAAGCCGGGACTAGCGGGCTAGAGCAGTACTTC
D gene: .; J gene: TRBJ1-4; CDR3 length: 13; V gene: TRBV9; clone size: .; CDR3 protein: CASSDRAGEKLFF; CDR3 DNA: TGTGCCAGCAGCGACAGGGCGGGTGAAAAACTGTTTTTT
D gene: .; J gene: TRBJ1-2; CDR3 length: 13; V gene: TRBV6-5; clone size: .; CDR3 protein: CASSSLGWHGYTF; CDR3 DNA: TGTGCCAGCAGTTCCCTAGGTTGGCATGGCTACACCTTC
D gene: TRBD2; J gene: TRBJ2-3; CDR3 length: 16; V gene: TRBV14; clone size: .; CDR3 protein: CASSQPLAGSTDTQYF; CDR3 DNA: TGTGCCAGCAGCCAGCCACTAGCGGGGTCCACAGATACGCAGTATTTT
D gene: TRBD2; J gene: TRBJ2-1; CDR3 length: 14; V gene: TRBV18; clone size: .; CDR3 protein: CASSPVTREGEQFF; CDR3 DNA: TGTGCCAGCTCACCCGTTACCAGGGAGGGTGAGCAGTTCTTC
D gene: .; J gene: TRBJ1-4; CDR3 length: 15; V gene: TRBV11-2; clone size: .; CDR3 protein: CASSFPQATNEKLFF; CDR3 DNA: TGTGCCAGCAGCTTCCCACAGGCAACAAATGAAAAACTGTTTTTT
D gene: .; J gene: TRBJ1-5; CDR3 length: 15; V gene: TRBV6-1; clone size: .; CDR3 protein: CASSEARVGNQPQHF; CDR3 DNA: TGTGCCAGCAGTGAAGCTCGGGTTGGCAATCAGCCCCAGCATTTT
D gene: TRBD1; J gene: TRBJ1-1; CDR3 length: 14; V gene: TRBV6-5; clone size: once; CDR3 protein: CASSDRGGRTEAFF; CDR3 DNA: TGTGCCAGCAGCGACAGGGGTGGACGCACTGAAGCTTTCTTT
D gene: TRBD2; J gene: TRBJ2-7; CDR3 length: 14; V gene: TRBV6-5; clone size: .; CDR3 protein: CASSYGGRGYEQYF; CDR3 DNA: TGTGCCAGCAGTTACGGGGGGAGGGGCTACGAGCAGTACTTC
D gene: .; J gene: TRBJ2-7; CDR3 length: 16; V gene: TRBV1; clone size: once; CDR3 protein: CTSSPQGGDRSYEQYF; CDR3 DNA: TGCACCAGCAGCCCCCAAGGCGGGGACAGGAGTTACGAGCAGTACTTC
D gene: .; J gene: TRBJ2-1; CDR3 length: 15; V gene: TRBV11-2; clone size: .; CDR3 protein: CASSLFRTKGNEQFF; CDR3 DNA: TGTGCCAGCAGCTTATTCCGGACTAAGGGGAATGAGCAGTTCTTC
D gene: TRBD1; J gene: TRBJ1-1; CDR3 length: 11; V gene: TRBV10-3; clone size: .; CDR3 protein: CASSDRAEAFF; CDR3 DNA: TGTGCCAGCTCGGACAGGGCAGAAGCTTTCTTT
D gene: .; J gene: TRBJ1-2; CDR3 length: 17; V gene: TRBV4-2; clone size: .; CDR3 protein: CASSQDPGQHYNYGYTF; CDR3 DNA: TGTGCCAGCAGCCAAGATCCCGGACAGCATTATAACTATGGCTACACCTTC
D gene: TRBD1; J gene: TRBJ2-1; CDR3 length: 15; V gene: TRBV10-1; clone size: once; CDR3 protein: CASSVRRDRANEQFF; CDR3 DNA: TGCGCCAGCAGTGTCCGGCGGGACAGGGCCAATGAGCAGTTCTTC
D gene: TRBD2; J gene: TRBJ2-2; CDR3 length: 14; V gene: TRBV6-4; clone size: .; CDR3 protein: CASGTSGNTGELFF; CDR3 DNA: TGTGCCAGCGGGACTAGCGGGAACACCGGGGAGCTGTTTTTT
D gene: TRBD1; J gene: TRBJ1-2; CDR3 length: 16; V gene: TRBV5-4; clone size: .; CDR3 protein: CASRRLEDREDYGYTF; CDR3 DNA: TGTGCCAGCAGACGGTTAGAGGACAGGGAGGACTATGGCTACACCTTC
D gene: .; J gene: TRBJ1-1; CDR3 length: 16; V gene: TRBV18; clone size: .; CDR3 protein: CASSITYQGKGTEAFF; CDR3 DNA: TGTGCCAGCTCAATAACCTATCAGGGGAAAGGCACTGAAGCTTTCTTT
D gene: TRBD1; J gene: TRBJ2-7; CDR3 length: 15; V gene: TRBV6-6; clone size: .; CDR3 protein: CASSRPGQGIYEQYF; CDR3 DNA: TGTGCCAGCAGTCGACCGGGACAGGGGATCTACGAGCAGTACTTC
D gene: TRBD2; J gene: TRBJ2-7; CDR3 length: 15; V gene: TRBV4-2; clone size: .; CDR3 protein: CASSQDELAGVGQYF; CDR3 DNA: TGTGCCAGCAGCCAAGATGAATTAGCGGGAGTGGGGCAGTACTTC
D gene: .; J gene: TRBJ2-7; CDR3 length: 14; V gene: TRBV7-9; clone size: .; CDR3 protein: CASSPRQDGSVQYF; CDR3 DNA: TGTGCCAGCAGCCCACGACAGGACGGTTCAGTGCAGTACTTC
D gene: .; J gene: TRBJ1-2; CDR3 length: 13; V gene: TRBV5-4; clone size: .; CDR3 protein: CASSLDEVYGYTF; CDR3 DNA: TGTGCCAGCAGCTTGGACGAGGTCTATGGCTACACCTTC
D gene: TRBD1; J gene: TRBJ2-3; CDR3 length: 15; V gene: TRBV7-9; clone size: .; CDR3 protein: CASSLGQGTSDTQYF; CDR3 DNA: TGTGCCAGCAGCTTGGGACAGGGGACCTCAGATACGCAGTATTTT
D gene: .; J gene: TRBJ2-7; CDR3 length: 17; V gene: TRBV5-4; clone size: .; CDR3 protein: CASSLVRDTALYYEQYF; CDR3 DNA: TGTGCCAGCAGCTTGGTCCGGGACACGGCCCTTTACTACGAGCAGTACTTC